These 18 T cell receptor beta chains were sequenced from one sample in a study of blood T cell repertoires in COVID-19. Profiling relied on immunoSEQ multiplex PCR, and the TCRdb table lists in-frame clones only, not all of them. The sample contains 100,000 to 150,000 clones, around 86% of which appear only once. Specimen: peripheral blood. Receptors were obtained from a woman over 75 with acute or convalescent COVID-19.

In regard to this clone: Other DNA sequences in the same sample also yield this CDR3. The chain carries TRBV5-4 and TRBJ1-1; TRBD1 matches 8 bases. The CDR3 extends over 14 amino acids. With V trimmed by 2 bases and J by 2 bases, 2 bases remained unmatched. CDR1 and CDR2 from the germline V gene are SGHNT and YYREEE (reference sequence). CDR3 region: CASSLDRGNTEAFF. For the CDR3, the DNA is TGTGCCAGCAGCTTAGACAGGGGAAACACTGAAGCTTTCTTT.

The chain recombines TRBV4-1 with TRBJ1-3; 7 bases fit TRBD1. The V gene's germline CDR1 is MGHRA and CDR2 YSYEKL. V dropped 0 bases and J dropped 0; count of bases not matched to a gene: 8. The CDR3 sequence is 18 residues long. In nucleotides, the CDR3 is TGCGCCAGCAGCCAAGATTCCAGGGGGTATTACTCTGGAAACACCATATATTTT. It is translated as CASSQDSRGYYSGNTIYF.

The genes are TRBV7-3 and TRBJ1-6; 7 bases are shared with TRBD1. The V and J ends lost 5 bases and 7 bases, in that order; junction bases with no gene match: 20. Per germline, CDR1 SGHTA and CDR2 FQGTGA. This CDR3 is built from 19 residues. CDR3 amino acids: CASSRPTDRTLAGNSPLHF. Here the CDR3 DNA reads TGTGCCAGCAGCCGACCAACGGACAGGACCCTCGCTGGAAATTCACCCCTCCACTTT.

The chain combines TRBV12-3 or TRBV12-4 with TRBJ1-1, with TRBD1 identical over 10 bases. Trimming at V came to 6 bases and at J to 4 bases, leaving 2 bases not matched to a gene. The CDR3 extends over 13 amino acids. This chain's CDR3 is CASRGTGATEAFF. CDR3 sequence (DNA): TGTGCCAGCAGGGGGACAGGGGCCACTGAAGCTTTCTTT.

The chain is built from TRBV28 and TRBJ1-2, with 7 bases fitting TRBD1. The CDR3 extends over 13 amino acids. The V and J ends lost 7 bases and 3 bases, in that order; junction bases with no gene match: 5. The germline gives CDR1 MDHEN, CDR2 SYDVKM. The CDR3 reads CASTTRGDYGYTF. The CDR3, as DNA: TGTGCCAGCACAACCAGGGGGGACTATGGCTACACCTTC.

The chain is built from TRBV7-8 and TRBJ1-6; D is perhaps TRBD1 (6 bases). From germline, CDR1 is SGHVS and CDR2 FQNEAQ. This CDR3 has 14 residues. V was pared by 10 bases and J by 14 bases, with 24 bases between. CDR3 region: CATSGSTGRRALHF. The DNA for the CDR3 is TGTGCCACCTCCGGGTCGACAGGTCGTCGGGCCCTCCACTTT.

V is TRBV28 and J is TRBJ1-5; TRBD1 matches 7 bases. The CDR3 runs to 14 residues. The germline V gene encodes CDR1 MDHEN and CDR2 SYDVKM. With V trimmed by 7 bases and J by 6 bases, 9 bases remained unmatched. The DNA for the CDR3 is TGTGCCAGCATCAGACAGGGTCTTGGTCAGCCCCAGCATTTT. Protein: CASIRQGLGQPQHF.

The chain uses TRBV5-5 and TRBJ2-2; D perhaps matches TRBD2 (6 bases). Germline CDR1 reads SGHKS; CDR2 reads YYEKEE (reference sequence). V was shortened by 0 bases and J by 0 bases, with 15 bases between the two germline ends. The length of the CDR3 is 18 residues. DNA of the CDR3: TGTGCCAGCAGCTTGGTCCCGACCGGGGACTCGAACACCGGGGAGCTGTTTTTT. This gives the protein CASSLVPTGDSNTGELFF.

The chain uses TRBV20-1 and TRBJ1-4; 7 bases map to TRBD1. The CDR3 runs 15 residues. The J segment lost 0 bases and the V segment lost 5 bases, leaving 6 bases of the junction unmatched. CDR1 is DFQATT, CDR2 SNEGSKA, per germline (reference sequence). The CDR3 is CSAGGGGTTNEKLFF. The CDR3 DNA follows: TGCAGTGCTGGTGGAGGGGGCACAACTAATGAAAAACTGTTTTTT.

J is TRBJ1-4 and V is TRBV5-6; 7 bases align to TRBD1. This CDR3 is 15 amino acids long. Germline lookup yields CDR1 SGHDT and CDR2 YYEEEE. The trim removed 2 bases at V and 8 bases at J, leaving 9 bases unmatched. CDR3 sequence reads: CASSLKGAGEEKLFF. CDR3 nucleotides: TGTGCCAGCAGCTTAAAGGGGGCAGGGGAAGAAAAACTGTTTTTT.

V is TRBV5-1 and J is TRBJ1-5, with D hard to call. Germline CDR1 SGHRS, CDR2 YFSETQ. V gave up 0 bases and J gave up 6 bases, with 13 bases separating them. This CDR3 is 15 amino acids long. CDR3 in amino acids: CASSLENGQGQPQHF. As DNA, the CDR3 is TGCGCCAGCAGCTTGGAGAATGGGCAAGGTCAGCCCCAGCATTTT.

The CDR3 sequence is CASSQNAPPQGNTEAFF. The DNA of the CDR3 is TGCGCCAGCAGCCAGAACGCACCGCCACAGGGTAACACTGAAGCTTTCTTT. The chain links TRBV4-1 to TRBJ1-1; TRBD1 is a possible D gene (6 bases). This CDR3 spans 17 amino acids. Germline CDR1 reads MGHRA; CDR2 reads YSYEKL. Trimming pared 3 bases from V and 2 bases from J, leaving 19 bases between.

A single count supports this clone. The CDR3 DNA sequence: TGTGCCATCAGTGAGTCAGGGGACAGGGTGACAGGGGAGCAGTACTTC. Translation gives CAISESGDRVTGEQYF. The chain has TRBV10-3 and TRBJ2-7; 9 bases agree with TRBD1. Germline V gives CDR1 ENHRY, CDR2 SYGVKD. The CDR3 length is 16 residues. The V and J ends lost 0 bases and 7 bases, in that order; junction bases with no gene match: 10.

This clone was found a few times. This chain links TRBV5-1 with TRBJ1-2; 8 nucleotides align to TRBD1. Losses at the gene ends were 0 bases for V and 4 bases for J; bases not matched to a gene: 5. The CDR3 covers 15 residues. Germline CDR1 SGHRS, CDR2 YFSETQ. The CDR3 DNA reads TGCGCCAGCAGCTTGGTAACAGGGGGGGCCTATGGCTACACCTTC. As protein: CASSLVTGGAYGYTF.

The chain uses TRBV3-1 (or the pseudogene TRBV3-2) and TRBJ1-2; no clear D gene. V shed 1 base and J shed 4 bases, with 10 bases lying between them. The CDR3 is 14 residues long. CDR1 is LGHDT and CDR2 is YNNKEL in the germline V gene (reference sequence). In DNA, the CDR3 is TGTGCCAGCAGCCAAGGCGCACGGGGCTATGGCTACACCTTC. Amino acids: CASSQGARGYGYTF.

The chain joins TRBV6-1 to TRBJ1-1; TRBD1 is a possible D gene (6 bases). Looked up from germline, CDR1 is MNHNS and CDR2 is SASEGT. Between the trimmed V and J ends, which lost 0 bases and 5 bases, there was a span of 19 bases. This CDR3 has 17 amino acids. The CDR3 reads CASSEAPGGPWRTEAFF. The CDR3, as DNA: TGTGCCAGCAGTGAAGCGCCGGGGGGGCCCTGGAGGACTGAAGCTTTCTTT.

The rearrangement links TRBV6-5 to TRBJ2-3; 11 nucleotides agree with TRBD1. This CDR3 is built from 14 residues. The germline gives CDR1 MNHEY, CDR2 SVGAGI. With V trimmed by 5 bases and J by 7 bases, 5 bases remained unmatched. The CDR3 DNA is TGTGCCAGCAGTCAGGACAGGGGGCGAAATACGCAGTATTTT. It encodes CASSQDRGRNTQYF.

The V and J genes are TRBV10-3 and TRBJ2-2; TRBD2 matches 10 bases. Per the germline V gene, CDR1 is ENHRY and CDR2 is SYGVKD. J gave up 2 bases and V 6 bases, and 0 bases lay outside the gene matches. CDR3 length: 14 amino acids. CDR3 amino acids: CAIRLAGNTGELFF. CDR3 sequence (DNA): TGTGCCATCAGACTAGCGGGAAACACCGGGGAGCTGTTTTTT.